Listed below are T cell receptor beta chains from one sample, sequenced in a study of T cell repertoires in cytomegalovirus infection. No antigens are known for them. TCRdb re-called the reads with MiXCR, one entry per CDR3 protein. The sample holds approximately 730,000 distinct CDR3 sequences, around 31% seen once. The source material was cultured PBMCs, sampled from culture after CMV antigen stimulation. Receptors were obtained from a human donor in good health (CMV status not recorded). Some clones in this sample may be carry-over from other donors' samples. Each CDR3 is given with its conserved first and last residue. The D gene is left open where the match is weak. Only part of the rows carry a size: once, few, many, or a class if the clone is expanded.

v_gene: TRBV7-2; j_gene: TRBJ2-2; d_gene: NA; len: 20; abundance: many; CDR3aa: CASSFRGTGWGASVTGELFF; CDR3nt: TGTGCCAGCAGCTTCCGTGGCACGGGGTGGGGGGCGTCGGTCACCGGGGAGCTGTTTTTT
v_gene: TRBV7-6; j_gene: TRBJ2-1; d_gene: NA; len: 14; abundance: NA; CDR3aa: CASSFIGPKSEQFF; CDR3nt: TGTGCCAGCAGCTTTATCGGACCGAAATCGGAGCAGTTCTTC
v_gene: TRBV19; j_gene: TRBJ2-1; d_gene: TRBD2; len: 18; abundance: few; CDR3aa: CASSSPYGGRAWLNEQFF; CDR3nt: TGTGCCAGTAGTAGCCCCTATGGCGGGAGGGCCTGGCTCAATGAGCAGTTCTTC
v_gene: TRBV6-1; j_gene: TRBJ2-7; d_gene: NA; len: 14; abundance: few; CDR3aa: CASSETSTHSEQYF; CDR3nt: TGTGCCAGCAGCGAAACTAGTACGCATTCCGAGCAGTACTTC
v_gene: TRBV4-1; j_gene: TRBJ1-5; d_gene: NA; len: 15; abundance: NA; CDR3aa: CASSHNIQGYQPQHF; CDR3nt: TGCGCCAGCAGCCACAATATACAGGGCTATCAGCCCCAGCATTTT
v_gene: TRBV6-1; j_gene: TRBJ2-1; d_gene: TRBD2; len: 19; abundance: NA; CDR3aa: CASSATGLATSSRSNEQFF; CDR3nt: TGTGCCAGCAGTGCAACGGGACTAGCGACCTCCAGTAGGTCCAATGAGCAGTTCTTC
v_gene: TRBV5-1; j_gene: TRBJ1-2; d_gene: NA; len: 13; abundance: NA; CDR3aa: CASAPGLSVGYTF; CDR3nt: TGCGCCAGCGCCCCTGGGCTTTCGGTTGGCTACACCTTC
v_gene: TRBV28; j_gene: TRBJ1-6; d_gene: TRBD1; len: 16; abundance: NA; CDR3aa: CASSEPGQGYNSPLHF; CDR3nt: TGTGCCAGCAGTGAACCGGGACAGGGTTATAATTCACCCCTCCACTTT
v_gene: TRBV7-6; j_gene: TRBJ2-4; d_gene: TRBD1; len: 13; abundance: few; CDR3aa: CASSTTGGTIQYF; CDR3nt: TGTGCCAGCAGCACCACAGGGGGGACCATTCAGTACTTC
v_gene: TRBV7-9; j_gene: TRBJ2-3; d_gene: TRBD1; len: 14; abundance: NA; CDR3aa: CASSKGTGSDTQYF; CDR3nt: TGTGCCAGCAGCAAAGGGACAGGGTCAGATACGCAGTATTTT
v_gene: TRBV7-6; j_gene: TRBJ2-2; d_gene: NA; len: 12; abundance: few; CDR3aa: CASSLTSGELFF; CDR3nt: TGTGCCAGCAGCTTGACGTCCGGGGAGCTGTTTTTT
v_gene: TRBV12-3/TRBV12-4; j_gene: TRBJ1-5; d_gene: TRBD1; len: 17; abundance: NA; CDR3aa: CASSLAGTGGSNQPQHF; CDR3nt: TGTGCCAGCAGTTTAGCCGGGACAGGGGGAAGCAATCAGCCCCAGCATTTT
v_gene: TRBV20-1; j_gene: TRBJ2-4; d_gene: NA; len: 16; abundance: NA; CDR3aa: CSASFSSGLAKNIQYF; CDR3nt: TGCAGTGCTAGTTTTAGTAGCGGACTAGCCAAAAACATTCAGTACTTC
v_gene: TRBV11-2; j_gene: TRBJ2-6; d_gene: NA; len: 16; abundance: NA; CDR3aa: CASSPVVRRGANVLTF; CDR3nt: TGTGCCAGCAGCCCGGTGGTGAGGCGTGGGGCCAACGTCCTGACTTTC
v_gene: TRBV7-2; j_gene: TRBJ2-3; d_gene: NA; len: 13; abundance: few; CDR3aa: CASRSMSTDTQYF; CDR3nt: TGTGCCAGCAGATCCATGAGCACAGATACGCAGTATTTT
v_gene: TRBV4-1; j_gene: TRBJ2-1; d_gene: TRBD2; len: 12; abundance: few; CDR3aa: CASSQDGTTQFF; CDR3nt: TGCGCCAGCAGCCAAGATGGGACTACGCAGTTCTTC
v_gene: TRBV7-8; j_gene: TRBJ2-1; d_gene: NA; len: 15; abundance: few; CDR3aa: CASSLASLSGNEQFF; CDR3nt: TGTGCCAGCAGCTTAGCCTCCCTTAGCGGAAATGAGCAGTTCTTC
v_gene: TRBV20-1; j_gene: TRBJ2-7; d_gene: NA; len: 14; abundance: NA; CDR3aa: CSARADREGYEQYF; CDR3nt: TGCAGTGCTAGAGCGGACAGGGAGGGATACGAGCAGTACTTC
v_gene: TRBV7-4; j_gene: TRBJ2-1; d_gene: TRBD2; len: 15; abundance: NA; CDR3aa: CASSHSSGRVYEQFF; CDR3nt: TGTGCCAGCAGCCATTCTAGCGGGAGAGTATATGAGCAGTTCTTC
v_gene: TRBV7-2; j_gene: TRBJ2-7; d_gene: TRBD1; len: 14; abundance: many; CDR3aa: CASSPRTGSHEQYF; CDR3nt: TGTGCCAGCAGCCCCAGGACAGGGTCCCACGAGCAGTACTTC
v_gene: TRBV12-3/TRBV12-4; j_gene: TRBJ1-5; d_gene: TRBD1; len: 14; abundance: NA; CDR3aa: CASSKDRLYQPQHF; CDR3nt: TGTGCCAGCAGTAAGGACAGGCTTTATCAGCCCCAGCATTTT
v_gene: TRBV7-6; j_gene: TRBJ2-2; d_gene: NA; len: 15; abundance: few; CDR3aa: CASSPGPLQAGELFF; CDR3nt: TGTGCCAGCAGCCCAGGGCCTCTTCAGGCCGGGGAGCTGTTTTTT
v_gene: TRBV10-2; j_gene: TRBJ2-5; d_gene: TRBD2; len: 18; abundance: once; CDR3aa: CASSELGSLAGLQETQYF; CDR3nt: TGCGCCAGCAGTGAGTTGGGCTCGTTAGCGGGGCTCCAAGAGACCCAGTACTTC
v_gene: TRBV19; j_gene: TRBJ2-7; d_gene: TRBD2; len: 14; abundance: NA; CDR3aa: CASSIRLAGAEQYF; CDR3nt: TGTGCCAGTAGTATACGACTAGCGGGAGCCGAGCAGTACTTC
v_gene: TRBV6-1; j_gene: TRBJ2-1; d_gene: TRBD2; len: 16; abundance: NA; CDR3aa: CASSFLDGGLAGIQFF; CDR3nt: TGTGCCAGCAGTTTTCTCGACGGCGGACTAGCGGGGATACAGTTCTTC
v_gene: TRBV7-2; j_gene: TRBJ2-7; d_gene: TRBD2; len: 16; abundance: few; CDR3aa: CASSLAQRGVSYEQYF; CDR3nt: TGTGCCAGCAGCTTAGCCCAGCGGGGGGTCTCCTACGAGCAGTACTTC
v_gene: TRBV6-5; j_gene: TRBJ2-6; d_gene: TRBD1; len: 19; abundance: NA; CDR3aa: CASRELRWVQGTGANVLTF; CDR3nt: TGTGCCAGCAGGGAATTGCGCTGGGTACAGGGGACTGGGGCCAACGTCCTGACTTTC
v_gene: TRBV6-1; j_gene: TRBJ2-7; d_gene: TRBD2; len: 14; abundance: NA; CDR3aa: CASSETSGTYEQYF; CDR3nt: TGTGCCAGCAGTGAGACTAGCGGAACCTACGAGCAGTACTTC
v_gene: TRBV15; j_gene: TRBJ2-3; d_gene: NA; len: 12; abundance: once; CDR3aa: CATSSRMDTQYF; CDR3nt: TGTGCCACCAGCAGCCGAATGGATACGCAGTATTTT
v_gene: TRBV2; j_gene: TRBJ1-4; d_gene: NA; len: 15; abundance: NA; CDR3aa: CASSKGRKGWEKLFF; CDR3nt: TGTGCCAGCAGTAAGGGACGGAAAGGATGGGAAAAACTGTTTTTT
v_gene: TRBV2; j_gene: TRBJ1-5; d_gene: NA; len: 13; abundance: NA; CDR3aa: CASSMEVGQPQHF; CDR3nt: TGTGCCAGCAGTATGGAGGTTGGCCAGCCCCAGCATTTT
v_gene: TRBV7-6; j_gene: TRBJ2-1; d_gene: NA; len: 13; abundance: few; CDR3aa: CASSPIQNNEQFF; CDR3nt: TGTGCCAGCAGCCCGATACAGAACAATGAGCAGTTCTTC
v_gene: TRBV12-3/TRBV12-4; j_gene: TRBJ1-2; d_gene: NA; len: 14; abundance: few; CDR3aa: CASSFTGRNYGYTF; CDR3nt: TGTGCCAGCAGTTTTACAGGGCGTAACTATGGCTACACCTTC
v_gene: TRBV7-8; j_gene: TRBJ1-2; d_gene: TRBD1; len: 13; abundance: NA; CDR3aa: CASSQGADYGYTF; CDR3nt: TGTGCCAGCAGTCAGGGGGCTGACTATGGCTACACCTTC
v_gene: TRBV20-1; j_gene: TRBJ2-6; d_gene: NA; len: 16; abundance: few; CDR3aa: CSARDRTKSGANVLTF; CDR3nt: TGCAGTGCTAGAGATCGTACTAAGTCTGGGGCCAACGTCCTGACTTTC
v_gene: TRBV7-8; j_gene: TRBJ1-5; d_gene: NA; len: 17; abundance: NA; CDR3aa: CASSLVVSVRGNQPQHF; CDR3nt: TGTGCCAGCAGCTTAGTAGTTTCGGTAAGGGGCAATCAGCCCCAGCATTTT
v_gene: TRBV7-6; j_gene: TRBJ2-5; d_gene: TRBD2; len: 15; abundance: many; CDR3aa: CASSLGGGRHETQYF; CDR3nt: TGTGCCAGCAGTCTAGGCGGGGGGCGCCATGAGACCCAGTACTTC
v_gene: TRBV7-2; j_gene: TRBJ1-1; d_gene: NA; len: 14; abundance: many; CDR3aa: CASSPATLNTEAFF; CDR3nt: TGTGCCAGCAGCCCCGCCACTCTGAACACTGAAGCTTTCTTT
v_gene: TRBV12-3/TRBV12-4; j_gene: TRBJ2-3; d_gene: NA; len: 18; abundance: NA; CDR3aa: CASSAGQARLAPSDTQYF; CDR3nt: TGTGCCAGCAGTGCCGGACAGGCGAGACTAGCCCCCTCGGATACGCAGTATTTT
v_gene: TRBV4-1; j_gene: TRBJ1-2; d_gene: TRBD1; len: 15; abundance: NA; CDR3aa: CASSQESGGYYGYTF; CDR3nt: TGCGCCAGCAGCCAAGAATCAGGGGGCTACTATGGCTACACCTTC
v_gene: TRBV7-2; j_gene: TRBJ1-2; d_gene: NA; len: 13; abundance: many; CDR3aa: CASSLEPPHGYTF; CDR3nt: TGTGCCAGCAGCTTAGAACCCCCACATGGCTACACCTTC
v_gene: TRBV6-5; j_gene: TRBJ2-3; d_gene: NA; len: 13; abundance: NA; CDR3aa: CASSGQSRDTQYF; CDR3nt: TGTGCCAGCAGTGGGCAATCACGAGATACGCAGTATTTT
v_gene: TRBV2; j_gene: TRBJ1-1; d_gene: NA; len: 14; abundance: NA; CDR3aa: CASRGGQGPTEAFF; CDR3nt: TGTGCCAGCAGGGGGGGGCAGGGCCCCACTGAAGCTTTCTTT
v_gene: TRBV6-1; j_gene: TRBJ1-2; d_gene: NA; len: 13; abundance: NA; CDR3aa: CASSETWAAHRFF; CDR3nt: TGTGCCAGCAGTGAAACGTGGGCAGCCCATCGATTCTTC
v_gene: TRBV9; j_gene: TRBJ1-1; d_gene: NA; len: 12; abundance: NA; CDR3aa: CASSSRGQAAFF; CDR3nt: TGTGCCAGCAGCTCCCGAGGGCAGGCGGCTTTCTTT
v_gene: TRBV7-2; j_gene: TRBJ2-5; d_gene: NA; len: 17; abundance: many; CDR3aa: CASSLVYYSGAYSTQYF; CDR3nt: TGTGCCAGCAGCTTAGTATACTATTCGGGAGCCTATTCGACCCAGTACTTC
v_gene: TRBV18; j_gene: TRBJ1-5; d_gene: NA; len: 15; abundance: NA; CDR3aa: CASSPGGTGNQPQHF; CDR3nt: TGTGCCAGCTCACCAGGGGGCACGGGCAATCAGCCCCAGCATTTT
v_gene: TRBV28; j_gene: TRBJ1-5; d_gene: TRBD1; len: 17; abundance: NA; CDR3aa: CASSYQDRRGGNQPQHF; CDR3nt: TGTGCCAGCAGTTACCAGGACAGGAGGGGGGGCAATCAGCCCCAGCATTTT
v_gene: TRBV18; j_gene: TRBJ2-1; d_gene: TRBD2; len: 14; abundance: NA; CDR3aa: CASSPGLAENEQFF; CDR3nt: TGTGCCAGCTCGCCAGGACTAGCGGAGAATGAGCAGTTCTTC
v_gene: TRBV7-9; j_gene: TRBJ2-1; d_gene: NA; len: 16; abundance: NA; CDR3aa: CASSLSSGSSYNEQFF; CDR3nt: TGTGCCAGCAGCTTAAGTTCCGGAAGCTCCTACAATGAGCAGTTCTTC
v_gene: TRBV7-2; j_gene: TRBJ2-7; d_gene: NA; len: 15; abundance: NA; CDR3aa: CASSPPGDLSYEQYF; CDR3nt: TGTGCCAGCAGCCCCCCCGGCGACCTCTCCTACGAGCAGTACTTC
v_gene: TRBV28; j_gene: TRBJ1-4; d_gene: NA; len: 13; abundance: few; CDR3aa: CATRGRVREKLFF; CDR3nt: TGTGCCACCCGGGGGCGAGTAAGGGAAAAACTGTTTTTT
v_gene: TRBV7-2; j_gene: TRBJ2-3; d_gene: NA; len: 15; abundance: few; CDR3aa: CASSPFNAVTDTQYF; CDR3nt: TGTGCCAGCAGCCCATTTAACGCGGTAACAGATACGCAGTATTTT
v_gene: TRBV7-8; j_gene: TRBJ2-4; d_gene: NA; len: 16; abundance: NA; CDR3aa: CASSFNLLAAGNIQYF; CDR3nt: TGTGCCAGCAGCTTTAATCTTTTAGCGGCGGGAAACATTCAGTACTTC
v_gene: TRBV12-3/TRBV12-4; j_gene: TRBJ2-6; d_gene: NA; len: 16; abundance: few; CDR3aa: CASSLGGPLIPNVLTF; CDR3nt: TGTGCCAGCAGTTTAGGGGGGCCTCTTATCCCCAACGTCCTGACTTTC